This record concerns one T cell receptor (beta chain) sequence. This clonotype was observed a handful of times. The specificity of this receptor is unknown. Base qualities are not recorded, but no much larger clone differs from it by a single base. The method was multiplex PCR. Sequencing took place on an Illumina HiSeq 4000. TCR beta libraries were built with iRepertoire HTBI primers and Arm-PCR amplification of CDR3 regions. Before sequencing, the PCR products underwent gel purification. In the source study's methods: Gene usage analysis of CDR3 amino acid clonotypes relied on the 60 or so TRBV and about 15 TRBJ segments identified across samples. COPE and FqMerger were used to merge filtered high-quality paired reads into contigs. BLAST was used to align contigs to IMGT TRBV, TRBD and TRBJ reference genes, with CDR3 defined following IMGT. Clonotypes above 0.1% frequency were classified as highly expanded clones. Shannon entropy was used to measure repertoire diversity, and the Gini coefficient was used to measure V-J evenness. Public clonotypes were defined as clonotypes shared by more than one individual. Using fastp at Q25 and MiXCR, TCRdb reprocessed the public reads and kept productive beta chains. A single entry per CDR3 protein holds the most common genes and DNA from its merged rows. The V and J calls were not made by the authors but by TCRdb's processing. Within this sample are roughly 500,000 distinct CDR3 sequences, with approximately 13% of them counted one time only. About 9.1% of the sample comes from the top ten.

These data belong to a study of regulatory T cells in long-lasting Graves disease (dated by TCRdb to the early 2020s). In the study overall: Newly diagnosed Graves' disease patients had taken antithyroid drugs for less than 3 months. Persistent Graves' disease patients were compared with newly diagnosed Graves' disease patients by peripheral blood TCR sequencing and RNA sequencing. A total of around 35 samples were covered by TCR sequencing, comprising approximately 13 persistent and around 20 newly diagnosed Graves' disease patients. The study took place in China and was registered as a clinical trial. Summary of the overall study and its limitations: Lower TCR Shannon entropy and fewer highly expanded clones were observed in persistent Graves' disease patients than in newly diagnosed patients, which suggested clonal expansion. Sequencing and analysis were restricted to the TCR beta chain. Persistent disease showed preferential use of TRBV28, TRBJ1-2 and TRBJ2-5, whereas newly diagnosed disease favored TRBV20-1 and TRBJ2-1. The study examined only peripheral blood because the primary lesion, thyroid tissue, could not be accessed. More public clonotypes were shared among persistent patients (under 3,000) than among newly diagnosed patients (966). The authors noted that the small sample size was a limitation that may lower accuracy.

The germline V gene encodes CDR1 LGHNT and CDR2 FRNRAP. From the cysteine through the phenylalanine, the CDR3 covers 18 amino acids. CDR3 DNA is the only sequence kept; it has 54 bases, read in frame from the first base. From V the trimming removes 3 bases and from J it removes 5 bases, while the gene matches leave 12 bases of the junction unaccounted for. The sample's time point label is to be understood as: newly diagnosed GD, antithyroid drugs for less than 3 months. For both TCR sequencing and RNA sequencing, RNA was extracted from PBMCs in TRIzol. The diagnosis of Graves' disease followed American Thyroid Association guidelines. Patients were recruited from an endocrinology department in Xi'an, China. From each patient, nine milliliters of peripheral blood was collected into an EDTA anticoagulant tube. Ficoll Paque Plus density gradient separation was used to isolate PBMCs, and no further T cell sorting was performed. RNA quality was checked with an Agilent 2100 Bioanalyzer and agarose gel, and concentration with a NanoDrop 2000.

Separately, the same data were catalogued under a study of T cells in Graves' hyperthyroidism and ophthalmopathy. The second study, in turn, reports: A patient counted as having stable Graves' hyperthyroidism if no progression to ophthalmopathy occurred over 18 months of follow-up. The hyperthyroidism patients were between 18 and 65 years old and newly diagnosed, with a disease duration of less than 2 months. The study excluded patients with uncontrolled infections, other autoimmune diseases, pregnancy or lactation. Diagnoses relied on clinical symptoms, serum thyroxine and TRAb, thyroid ultrasound and orbital computed tomography. The TCR CDR3 was subjected to a first round of RT-PCR using the HTBI primer set and the Qiagen OneStep RT-PCR kit. Blood samples also contained most of the expanded thyroid clonotypes (frequency above 0.001), which suggests that blood repertoires may reflect thyroid immune responses. In cross-validation, a model built on a 13 V-J signature told ophthalmopathy apart from stable hyperthyroidism with approximately 90% sensitivity and approximately 84% specificity, and in testing the same model reached 80%/75%. During validation, the model predicted progression to ophthalmopathy a median of approximately 6.5 months ahead of onset, with approximately 71% sensitivity and 72.22% specificity. A discovery cohort of roughly 100 patients, about 43 with Graves' ophthalmopathy and over 55 with stable Graves' hyperthyroidism, was used to find distinguishing TCR V-J signatures. An independent validation cohort of around 20 hyperthyroidism patients and 17 patients who later progressed to ophthalmopathy tested prospective prediction of ophthalmopathy. The approximately 97 discovery patients were randomly divided into training and test sets at a 7:3 ratio. In six Graves' hyperthyroidism patients, the study also compared T-cell repertoires from thyroid tissue with T-cell repertoires from blood. After blood sampling, hyperthyroidism patients were treated with methimazole at a starting dose of 30 mg daily, and ophthalmopathy patients were treated with high-dose intravenous methylprednisolone. Libraries were constructed in a second round of multiplex PCR, after which size selection and purification were carried out. The libraries were sequenced on an Illumina HiSeq2000 using paired-end 100 bp reads. SOAPnuke was used to process the raw data, removing reads that contained adapters or uncalled bases, had a mean Phred below 15, or lacked an exact match to the constant primer or identifier. High-quality paired reads were merged using COPE v1.2.5, and each unique nucleotide sequence was defined as a clonotype. MiTCR v1.1 was used to align the clonotypes against IMGT TRBV, TRBD and TRBJ reference segments. The analysis included only V-J combinations with a frequency above 0.0001, which together covered approximately 99% of the repertoires. The TCS score was defined as the ratio of F50 (clonal expansion) to E x V (chaos), calculated using BLOSUM62-based TCRdist between CDR3 peptides within each V-J. Welch's t-statistics and random forest reduced just over 500 V-J features to around 14, which were used in a naive Bayes classifier (R e1071). Sample size was not statistically predetermined, and blinding of investigators to group allocation was not performed. The paper describes TCR Vbeta CDR3 sequencing of about 140 peripheral blood samples, made up of 43 ophthalmopathy patients, approximately 76 hyperthyroidism patients and 17 progressor patients.

This sample comprised peripheral blood mononuclear cells (PBMCs), obtained at new diagnosis, from a patient treated with antithyroid drugs. This sequence uses TRBV12-5 and TRBJ2-2; TRBD1 agrees with 10 junctional bases. This TCR was sampled from a young man with Graves disease. Donor details come from another sample of the same person, matched by shared clones. The CDR3 region has the sequence CASGFAGTGVAGTGELFF. The DNA sequence reads TGTGCTAGTGGTTTCGCCGGGACAGGGGTGGCGGGGACCGGGGAGCTGTTTTTT.